The present T cell receptor beta chain was sequenced within a study of pediatric ulcerative colitis. Rectal tissue came from one to two pinch biopsies taken at colonoscopy. The assay was run at survey level. TCRdb's table, derived via immunoSEQ multiplex PCR, lists solely in-frame clones and lacks some. The repertoire consists of about 35,000 clones, with about 81% occurring once and the leading ten covering about 1.1%. The sample taken for sequencing was gut tissue. The clonotype was recovered from a boy aged 5-17 years with mild ulcerative colitis.

The CDR3 protein is CASGRVNTEAFF. CDR3 DNA: TGCGCCAGCGGAAGGGTGAACACTGAAGCTTTCTTT. This chain uses TRBV5-1 with TRBJ1-1; no clear D gene. V was clipped by 7 bases and J by 0 bases, with 7 bases between them. The V gene's germline CDR1 is SGHRS and CDR2 YFSETQ. This CDR3 comprises 12 residues.